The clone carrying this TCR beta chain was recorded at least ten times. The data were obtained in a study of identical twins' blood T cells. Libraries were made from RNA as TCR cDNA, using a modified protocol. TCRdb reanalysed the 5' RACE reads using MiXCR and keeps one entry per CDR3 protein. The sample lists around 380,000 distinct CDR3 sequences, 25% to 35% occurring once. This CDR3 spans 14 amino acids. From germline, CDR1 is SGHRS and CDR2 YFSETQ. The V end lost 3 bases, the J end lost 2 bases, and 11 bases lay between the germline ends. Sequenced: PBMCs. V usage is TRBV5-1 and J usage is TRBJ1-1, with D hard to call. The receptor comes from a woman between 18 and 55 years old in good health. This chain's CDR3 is CASSSLRANTEAFF. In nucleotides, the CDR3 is TGCGCCAGCAGCTCCCTGAGGGCTAACACTGAAGCTTTCTTT.